The clone carrying this T cell receptor beta chain was counted at least ten times. Its antigen is undetermined. Between the trimmed V and J ends, which lost 0 bases and 7 bases, there was a span of 12 bases. CDR3 size: 15 residues. Germline V gene lookup returns CDR1 LGHDT and CDR2 YNNKEL (reference sequence). The entry originates in a study of T-cell reconstitution after alpha-beta-depleted transplantation in children. Unique molecular identifiers featured in how the TCRbeta library was prepared. TCRdb ran MiXCR on the PCR reads and lists one entry per CDR3 protein. The repertoire consists of 120,000 or so distinct CDR3 sequences, with roughly 24% occurring once and the leading ten covering 10% to 13%. Study-level points and caveats: Newly made T cells mostly supplied T-cell counts and diversity one year after transplant. Roughly two months post-transplant, alpha-beta T cells reportedly originated from several hundred graft clones that had expanded.

This sample comprised PBMCs, mostly from graft donor cells, obtained 180 days after TCRalphabeta/CD19-depleted stem cell transplant. This TCR came from a male patient under 10 years old who had a stem cell transplant for chronic granulomatous disease, so the T cells may come from the graft donor. The V gene is TRBV3-1, the J gene TRBJ2-2; TRBD2 might be the D (6 bases). The CDR3 loop reads CASSQDLGSHGELFF. In DNA, the CDR3 is TGTGCCAGCAGCCAAGATCTCGGGAGCCACGGGGAGCTGTTTTTT. Full variable domain (rest looked up from reference TRBV3-1 and TRBJ2-2): DTAVSQTPKYLVTQMGNDKSIKCEQNLGHDTMYWYKQDSKKFLKIMFSYNNKELIINETVPNRFSPKSPDKAHLNLHINSLELGDSAVYFCASSQDLGSHGELFFGEGSRLTVL.